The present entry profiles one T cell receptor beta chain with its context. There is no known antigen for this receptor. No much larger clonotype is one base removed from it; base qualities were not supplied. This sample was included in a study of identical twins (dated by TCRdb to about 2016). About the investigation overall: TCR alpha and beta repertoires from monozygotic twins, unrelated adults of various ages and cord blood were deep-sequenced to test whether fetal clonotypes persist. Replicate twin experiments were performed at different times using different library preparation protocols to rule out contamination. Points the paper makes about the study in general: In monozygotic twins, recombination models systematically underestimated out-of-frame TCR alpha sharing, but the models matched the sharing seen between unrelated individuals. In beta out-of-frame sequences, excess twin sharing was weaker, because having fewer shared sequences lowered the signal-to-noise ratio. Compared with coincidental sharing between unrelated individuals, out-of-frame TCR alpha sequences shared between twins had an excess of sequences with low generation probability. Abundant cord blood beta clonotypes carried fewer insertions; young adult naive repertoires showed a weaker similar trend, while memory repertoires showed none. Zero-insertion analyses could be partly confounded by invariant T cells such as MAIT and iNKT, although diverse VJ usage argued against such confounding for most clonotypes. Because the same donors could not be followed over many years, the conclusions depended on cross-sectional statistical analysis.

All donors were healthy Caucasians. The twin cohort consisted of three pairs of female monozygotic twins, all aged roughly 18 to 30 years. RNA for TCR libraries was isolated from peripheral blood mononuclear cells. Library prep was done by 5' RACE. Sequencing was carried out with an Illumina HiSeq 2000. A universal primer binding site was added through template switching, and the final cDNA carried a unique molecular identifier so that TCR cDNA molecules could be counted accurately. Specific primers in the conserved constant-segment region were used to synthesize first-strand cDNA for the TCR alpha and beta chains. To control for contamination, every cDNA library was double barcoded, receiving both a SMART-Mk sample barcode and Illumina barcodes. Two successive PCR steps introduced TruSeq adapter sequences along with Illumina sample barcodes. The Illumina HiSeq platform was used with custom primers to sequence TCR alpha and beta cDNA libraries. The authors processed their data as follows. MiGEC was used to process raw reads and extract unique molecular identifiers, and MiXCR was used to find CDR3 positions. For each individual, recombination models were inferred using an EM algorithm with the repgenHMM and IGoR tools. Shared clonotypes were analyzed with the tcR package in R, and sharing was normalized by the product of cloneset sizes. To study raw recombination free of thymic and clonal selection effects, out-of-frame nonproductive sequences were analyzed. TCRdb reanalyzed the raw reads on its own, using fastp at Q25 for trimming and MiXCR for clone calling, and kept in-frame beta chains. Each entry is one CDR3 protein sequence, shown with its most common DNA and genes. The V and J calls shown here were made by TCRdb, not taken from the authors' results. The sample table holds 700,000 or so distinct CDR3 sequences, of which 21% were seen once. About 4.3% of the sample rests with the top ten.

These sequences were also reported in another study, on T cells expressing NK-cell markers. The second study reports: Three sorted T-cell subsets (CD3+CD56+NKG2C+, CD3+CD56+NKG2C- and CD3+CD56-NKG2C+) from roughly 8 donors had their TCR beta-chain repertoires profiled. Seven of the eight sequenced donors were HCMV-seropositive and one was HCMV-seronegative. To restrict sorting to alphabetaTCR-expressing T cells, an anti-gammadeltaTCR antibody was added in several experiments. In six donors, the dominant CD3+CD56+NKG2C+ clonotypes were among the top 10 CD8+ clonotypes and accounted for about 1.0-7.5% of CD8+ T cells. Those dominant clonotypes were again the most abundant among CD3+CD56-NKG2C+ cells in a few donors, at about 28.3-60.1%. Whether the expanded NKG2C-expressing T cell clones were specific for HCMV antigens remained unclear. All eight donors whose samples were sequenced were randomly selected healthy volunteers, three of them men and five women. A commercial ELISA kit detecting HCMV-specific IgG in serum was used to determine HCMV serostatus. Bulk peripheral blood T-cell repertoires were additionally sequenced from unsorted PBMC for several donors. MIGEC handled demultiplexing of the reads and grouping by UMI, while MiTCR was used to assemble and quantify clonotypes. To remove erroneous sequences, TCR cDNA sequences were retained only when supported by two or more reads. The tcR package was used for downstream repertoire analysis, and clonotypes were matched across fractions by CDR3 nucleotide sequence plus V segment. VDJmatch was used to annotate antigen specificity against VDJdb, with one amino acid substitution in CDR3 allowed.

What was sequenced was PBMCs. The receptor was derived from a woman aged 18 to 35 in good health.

The CDR3 region: CSVLRTSGYEQYF. DNA sequence: TGCAGCGTCCTCAGGACTAGCGGATACGAGCAGTACTTC. This chain is built from TRBV29-1 and TRBJ2-7, with 10 middle bases fitting TRBD2. CDR1 and CDR2, per the germline V gene, are SQVTM and ANQGSEA. The germline V and J ends show losses of 6 bases and 4 bases respectively, and no gene match explains 6 bases of the junction. From its cysteine to its phenylalanine, the CDR3 spans 13 amino acids. Just CDR3 DNA is preserved here, 39 bases in frame from base 1.